These 16 T cell receptor beta chains came from one sample sequenced in a study of vaccination effects on CD4 cells after COVID-19. After around ten days in culture, the CD4+ T cells were isolated. The method was immunoSEQ multiplex PCR; TCRdb's version includes in-frame clones alone and lacks a portion of them. The table has 50,000 or so clones, 55% to 75% seen once. These receptors' antigens are unknown. The sample consisted of CD4+ T cells from PBMCs cultured without peptide, taken before COVID-19 vaccination. These receptors originate from a human donor who received a COVID-19 vaccine.

V usage is TRBV2 and J usage is TRBJ2-7, with D possibly matching TRBD2 (6 bases). Germline V gene lookup returns CDR1 SNHLY and CDR2 FYNNEI. Trimming stripped 6 bases from V and 2 bases from J, with 14 bases between. The CDR3 is made up of 14 amino acids. CDR3 sequence: CASRGTRDAYEQYF. CDR3 DNA: TGTGCCAGCAGAGGGACTCGCGACGCCTACGAGCAGTACTTC.

This clone was counted a single time. CDR3 loop: CASSLGGSNNQPQHF. The CDR3 region has the DNA TGTGCCAGCAGCTTAGGTGGCAGCAACAATCAGCCCCAGCATTTT. The rearrangement links TRBV7-2 to TRBJ1-5; D ambiguous. The CDR3 runs to 15 residues. Germline V gives CDR1 SGHTA, CDR2 FQGNSA. V was cut by 1 base and J by 3 bases, with 10 bases left in between.

The rearrangement joins TRBV6-1 to TRBJ1-3; no firm D call. The V gene's germline CDR1 is MNHNS and CDR2 SASEGT. The germline V and J ends were trimmed by 2 bases and 0 bases, with 5 bases remaining between them. This CDR3 spans 14 amino acids. The CDR3 here is CASSELGSGNTIYF. CDR3 sequence (DNA): TGTGCCAGCAGTGAATTGGGCTCTGGAAACACCATATATTTT.

This clone was seen only a few times. The genes are TRBV10-3 and TRBJ2-7; TRBD2 aligns across 12 bases. CDR3 length: 12 residues. The germline gives CDR1 ENHRY, CDR2 SYGVKD. V shed 10 bases and J 7 bases; nucleotides not matched to a gene: 5. CDR3 region: CATRTSGDEQYF. The DNA of the CDR3 is TGTGCCACCAGGACTAGCGGGGATGAGCAGTACTTC.

The chain uses TRBV4-1 and TRBJ1-5; perhaps TRBD1 as D (5 bases). Germline V CDR1 and CDR2: MGHRA, YSYEKL. This CDR3 is built from 14 residues. Trimming pared 4 bases from V and 4 bases from J, leaving 11 bases between. CDR3 sequence reads: CASSRERGNQPQHF. The CDR3 nucleotides are TGCGCCAGCAGCCGGGAACGGGGGAATCAGCCCCAGCATTTT.

The CDR3 is CSASPAGDLAKNIQYF. The CDR3 DNA follows: TGCAGTGCTAGTCCAGCAGGGGACTTAGCCAAAAACATTCAGTACTTC. The chain employs TRBV20-1 and TRBJ2-4; D possibly uses TRBD1 or TRBD2 (6 bases each). Germline-derived CDR1 and CDR2 are DFQATT and SNEGSKA (reference sequence). V was shortened by 3 bases and J by 0 bases, with 15 bases between the two germline ends. The CDR3 has 16 residues.

The genes are TRBV28 and TRBJ2-3; tentatively, D is TRBD2 (6 bases). There are 15 residues in the CDR3. The ends were cut back, 0 bases at V and 7 bases at J, with 14 bases in the middle. The germline CDR1 and CDR2 sequences are MDHEN and SYDVKM. DNA of the CDR3: TGTGCCAGCAGTTTATGGCGACTAGTTAACCATACGCAGTATTTT. Protein sequence: CASSLWRLVNHTQYF.

V and J are TRBV18 and TRBJ1-4; D is unclear. This CDR3 contains 14 residues. Germline CDR1 KGHSH, CDR2 LQKENI. Trimming cost V 2 bases and J 2 bases, with 6 bases left between them. The CDR3 sequence: CASSPFGTNEKLFF. CDR3 sequence (DNA): TGTGCCAGCTCACCATTCGGGACTAATGAAAAACTGTTTTTT.

The V call is TRBV12-3 or TRBV12-4, the J call TRBJ1-4; D is unclear. There are 11 residues in the CDR3. V was clipped by 0 bases and J by 8 bases, with 1 base between them. The CDR3 sequence: CASSLAEKLFF. Here the CDR3 DNA reads TGTGCCAGCAGTTTAGCGGAAAAACTGTTTTTT.

The chain is built from TRBV2 and TRBJ2-7; a weak D match, TRBD1 (6 bases). The length of the CDR3 is 16 residues. Trimming took 6 bases from V and 7 from J, leaving 25 bases between them. CDR1 is SNHLY and CDR2 is FYNNEI in the germline V gene. The CDR3 reads CASSRGGGWALGEQYF. The CDR3 DNA sequence: TGTGCCAGCAGCAGGGGTGGCGGGTGGGCCTTGGGAGAGCAGTACTTC.

The genes are TRBV5-1 and TRBJ1-2, with 11 bases lining up with TRBD1. CDR1 SGHRS and CDR2 YFSETQ come from the germline V gene. This CDR3 has 15 residues. Trimming took 4 bases from V and 7 from J; bases not matched to a gene: 9. The CDR3 protein is CASSEGQGAQLGYTF. The CDR3 DNA reads TGCGCCAGCAGCGAAGGACAGGGGGCTCAACTTGGCTACACCTTC.

The V call is TRBV28, the J call TRBJ1-2, with D unresolved. Germline V gene sequence: CDR1 MDHEN, CDR2 SYDVKM. This CDR3 contains 12 residues. V was clipped by 5 bases and J by 9 bases, with 13 bases between them. The CDR3, as DNA: TGTGCCAGCAGTACCCACGGAAGCAGCTACACCTTC. Protein product: CASSTHGSSYTF.

This chain joins TRBV7-2 and TRBJ1-1; unclear D gene. CDR3 length: 13 residues. Trimming pared 4 bases from V and 6 bases from J, leaving 12 bases between. In germline, CDR1 is SGHTA, CDR2 FQGNSA. The CDR3 coding sequence is TGTGCCAGCAGCTCTACCCCTCGGGCTGAAGCTTTCTTT. Translation: CASSSTPRAEAFF.

V is TRBV7-9 and J is TRBJ1-1; D unresolved. Germline V gene sequence: CDR1 SEHNR, CDR2 FQNEAQ (reference sequence). V lost 5 bases and J 4 bases, leaving 8 bases between the germline ends. The CDR3 spans 12 residues. The CDR3 DNA reads as TGTGCCAGCAGCCGGCGCGGCACTGAAGCTTTCTTT. Translation: CASSRRGTEAFF.

This chain links TRBV27 with TRBJ2-6; maybe TRBD1 (5 bases). CDR1 and CDR2 from the germline V gene are MNHEY and SMNVEV (reference sequence). The length of the CDR3 is 18 residues. V dropped 5 bases and J dropped 0 bases, with 17 bases sitting between them. CDR3 in DNA: TGTGCCAGCAGTGACCAGGGATTTCACGACTCTGGGGCCAACGTCCTGACTTTC. Translating gives CASSDQGFHDSGANVLTF.

This chain connects TRBV5-4 to TRBJ2-3; D tentatively reads TRBD1 or TRBD2 (5 bases each). The CDR3 length is 12 residues. Germline-derived CDR1 and CDR2 are SGHNT and YYREEE (reference sequence). Trimming removed 0 bases from V and 6 bases from J, with 5 bases in between. The CDR3 protein is CASSLGGDTQYF. CDR3 sequence (DNA): TGTGCCAGCAGCTTGGGGGGGGATACGCAGTATTTT.